This T cell receptor (beta chain) is from a study of CD8+ T cells in alopecia areata. General study results and limits: Relative to normal scalp, lesional scalp, especially alopecia totalis/universalis, showed higher clonality.

Treatment defined: oral pan-JAK inhibitor, 5-10 mg twice daily. As concerns this clone: Its antigen is still unknown.

The CDR3 has 13 residues. V was clipped by 8 bases and J by 5 bases, with 13 bases between them. Germline loops: CDR1 SNHLY, CDR2 FYNNEI. Sequencing relied on a cDNA template that was reverse transcribed from extracted RNA. The repertoire was sequenced with immunoSEQ multiplex PCR; TCRdb's copy has only in-frame clones and lacks some. The repertoire holds over 150,000 clones, with 58% as singletons. Sequenced material: CD8+ T cells sorted from blood, taken at week 24, from a patient treated with tofacitinib. This clonotype was obtained from a human donor with alopecia areata. The chain recombines TRBV2 with TRBJ1-5; D possibly corresponds to TRBD1 (5 bases). The CDR3, as DNA: TGTGCCAGCCGCGACAGTATGGATCAGCCCCAGCATTTT. This encodes CASRDSMDQPQHF.